The 29 T cell receptor beta chains given below trace back to one sample, sequenced in a study of cytomegalovirus exposure and HLA in healthy donors. PCR employed 60 Vbeta and 13 Jbeta primers. The repertoire was sequenced with immunoSEQ multiplex PCR; TCRdb's copy has only in-frame clones and lacks some. This sample has over 150,000 clones, with roughly 85% found just once. Material: PBMCs. These receptors were obtained from a boy between 2 and 10 years old in good health and CMV-seronegative.

This chain links TRBV30 with TRBJ2-2; 7 bases map to TRBD1. V lost 7 bases and J lost 4; bases outside the gene matches: 9. This CDR3 has 14 residues. CDR1 and CDR2 from the germline V gene are GTSNPN and SVGIG (reference sequence). The chain's CDR3 is CAFLRGQSTGELFF. The CDR3, as DNA: TGTGCCTTCCTAAGGGGGCAGTCCACCGGGGAGCTGTTTTTT.

The DNA for the CDR3 is TGTGCCAGCAGCGTAGCCATACTGGGGCCAGGGGACACTGAAGCTTTCTTT. This gives the protein CASSVAILGPGDTEAFF. The J gene is TRBJ1-1, the V gene TRBV9, with D possibly TRBD1 on 6 matching bases. This CDR3 is built from 17 residues. Between the trimmed V and J ends, which lost 0 bases and 3 bases, there was a span of 18 bases. Germline CDR1 and CDR2: SGDLS and YYNGEE. Full variable domain (missing parts from reference TRBV9 and TRBJ1-1): DSGVTQTPKHLITATGQRVTLRCSPRSGDLSVYWYQQSLDQGLQFLIQYYNGEERAKGNILERFSAQQFPDLHSELNLSSLELGDSALYFCASSVAILGPGDTEAFFGQGTRLTVV.

This clone was found a few times. The rearrangement links TRBV19 to TRBJ1-6, with a possible D match to TRBD1 (6 bases). The CDR3 loop spans 15 amino acids. Deletions cut 4 bases from V and 11 bases from J, with 18 bases between. The germline V gene encodes CDR1 LNHDA and CDR2 SQIVND (reference sequence). CDR3 in amino acids: CASSRNRDKKTPLHF. CDR3 sequence (DNA): TGTGCCAGTAGTAGAAACCGGGACAAGAAAACACCCCTCCACTTT.

The rearrangement links TRBV13 to TRBJ2-1; 9 positions agree with TRBD2. The CDR3 covers 17 residues. CDR1 and CDR2 from the germline V gene are PRHDT and FYEKMQ (reference sequence). V lost 0 bases to trimming and J lost 0 bases; unmatched junction nucleotides: 3. CDR3 sequence (DNA): TGTGCCAGCAGCTTAGGGATAGCGGGAGTCTCCTACAATGAGCAGTTCTTC. Protein: CASSLGIAGVSYNEQFF.

The chain employs TRBV6-1 and TRBJ2-7, with a tentative D call TRBD2 (5 bases). The germline CDR1 and CDR2 sequences are MNHNS and SASEGT. This CDR3 contains 15 residues. The ends were cut back, 0 bases at V and 0 bases at J, with 9 bases in the middle. In DNA form, the CDR3 reads TGTGCCAGCAGTGAAGCAGGCGGGTCCTCCTACGAGCAGTACTTC. As protein: CASSEAGGSSYEQYF.

This clone was picked up a small number of times. The chain joins TRBV28 to TRBJ2-7, with 9 positions matching TRBD2. V dropped 6 bases and J dropped 0; count of bases not matched to a gene: 3. Germline CDR1 reads MDHEN; CDR2 reads SYDVKM. CDR3 length equals 14 residues. This CDR3 is CASRPSGTSYEQYF. The CDR3 bases are TGTGCCAGCAGGCCTAGCGGGACCTCCTACGAGCAGTACTTC. The variable domain in full, with the rest retrieved from reference TRBV28 and TRBJ2-7, is DVKVTQSSRYLVKRTGEKVFLECVQDMDHENMFWYRQDPGLGLRLIYFSYDVKMKEKGDIPEGYSVSREKKERFSLILESASTNQTSMYLCASRPSGTSYEQYFGPGTRLTVT.

This clone has a handful of counts. The J gene is TRBJ1-1, the V gene TRBV5-4; D remains unclear. V was clipped by 3 bases and J by 7 bases, with 19 bases between them. This CDR3 is 15 amino acids long. Germline V gene lookup returns CDR1 SGHNT and CDR2 YYREEE (reference sequence). CDR3: CASSSRGGGPDEAFF. CDR3 nucleotides: TGTGCCAGCAGCTCCCGGGGAGGCGGACCAGATGAAGCTTTCTTT.

This rearrangement joins TRBV6-6 to TRBJ2-5; no definite D call. CDR3 length equals 14 residues. Germline CDR1 is MNHNY and CDR2 is SVGAGI (reference sequence). Trimming pared 0 bases from V and 5 bases from J, leaving 10 bases between. The CDR3 sequence is CASSYSIYRETQYF. The CDR3 DNA follows: TGTGCCAGCAGTTACTCTATCTATCGGGAGACCCAGTACTTC.

The J gene is TRBJ2-7, the V gene TRBV5-8; D gene uncertain. This CDR3 is built from 14 residues. Trimming removed 4 bases at V and 5 bases at J, with 16 bases between. Germline-derived CDR1 and CDR2 are SGHTS and YDEGEE. The CDR3 DNA is TGTGCCAGCAGCCCCATCGCGGCCACTAACGAGCAGTACTTC. Translated: CASSPIAATNEQYF.

The rearrangement joins TRBV28 to TRBJ1-1; 7 bases are a match to TRBD1. The CDR3 has 14 amino acids. Unmatched junction bases numbered 2, after V lost 4 bases and J lost 0 bases. Germline CDR1 MDHEN, CDR2 SYDVKM. CDR3 sequence (DNA): TGTGCCAGCAGTTACAGGGGTATGAACACTGAAGCTTTCTTT. This codes for CASSYRGMNTEAFF.

The chain combines TRBV2 with TRBJ1-2, with 7 bases fitting TRBD1. The ends lost 6 bases at V and 2 bases at J; junction bases unmatched: 3. Germline assignment: CDR1 SNHLY and CDR2 FYNNEI. The CDR3 extends over 13 amino acids. As DNA, the CDR3 is TGTGCCAGCAGCGAACAGGGGAACTATGGCTACACCTTC. Protein product: CASSEQGNYGYTF. Full variable domain (remainder filled in from reference TRBV2 and TRBJ1-2): EPEVTQTPSHQVTQMGQEVILRCVPISNHLYFYWYRQILGQKVEFLVSFYNNEISEKSEIFDDQFSVERPDGSNFTLKIRSTKLEDSAMYFCASSEQGNYGYTFGSGTRLTVV.

The chain recombines TRBV7-8 with TRBJ1-5; D is unclear. The CDR3 covers 15 residues. Germline CDR1 SGHVS, CDR2 FQNEAQ. Trimming pared 0 bases from V and 3 bases from J, leaving 9 bases between. The chain's CDR3 is CASSLARLYNQPQHF. DNA for the CDR3: TGTGCCAGCAGCTTAGCGCGTTTATACAATCAGCCCCAGCATTTT.

The rearrangement uses TRBV6-5 and TRBJ2-3; 7 nucleotides match TRBD2. The CDR3 has 15 residues. The germline V gene encodes CDR1 MNHEY and CDR2 SVGAGI. Losses at the gene ends were 8 bases for V and 4 bases for J; bases not matched to a gene: 12. The CDR3: CASAPPAGRADTQYF. CDR3 bases: TGTGCCAGCGCCCCCCCAGCGGGACGAGCAGATACGCAGTATTTT.

The chain couples TRBV6-5 to TRBJ1-5, with D possibly matching TRBD1 (6 bases). The CDR3 contains 15 residues. Germline-derived CDR1 and CDR2 are MNHEY and SVGAGI. V lost 6 bases and J lost 2, with 14 bases in between. CDR3 residues: CASRAIQGGNQPQHF. CDR3 nucleotide sequence: TGTGCCAGCAGGGCGATACAGGGTGGCAATCAGCCCCAGCATTTT.

This chain uses TRBV21-1 with TRBJ1-4. TRBV21-1 represents a pseudogene. The CDR3 has 14 amino acids. The CDR3 nucleotides are TGTGCCACACCTTCGCACGGGTCTAATGAAAAACTGTTTTTT. Translation gives CATPSHGSNEKLFF.

The chain has TRBV6-5 and TRBJ1-2, with a tentative D call TRBD1 (5 bases). Germline assignment: CDR1 MNHEY and CDR2 SVGAGI. Trimming took off 5 bases at V and 4 bases at J, with 14 bases between the two ends. The CDR3 runs 14 residues. CDR3 region: CASSNAGRPYGYTF. CDR3 coding DNA: TGTGCCAGCAGTAATGCGGGACGGCCCTATGGCTACACCTTC.

This clone was counted only a few times. The CDR3 reads CASSERQSLGQFF. CDR3 bases: TGTGCCAGCAGTGAAAGGCAGAGCCTAGGGCAGTTCTTC. J is TRBJ2-1 and V is TRBV6-1, with D unclear. Looked up from germline, CDR1 is MNHNS and CDR2 is SASEGT. The CDR3 contains 13 residues. V lost 2 bases and J lost 12, with 14 bases in between.

This clone was seen only once. The rearrangement joins TRBV6-1 to TRBJ1-5; TRBD1 aligns across 7 bases. The CDR3 length is 13 residues. The trim removed 8 bases at V and 2 bases at J, leaving 3 bases unmatched. Germline V gives CDR1 MNHNS, CDR2 SASEGT. CDR3 protein: CASLGTGNQPQHF. As DNA, the CDR3 is TGTGCCAGCCTTGGGACAGGCAATCAGCCCCAGCATTTT.

The V and J genes are TRBV19 and TRBJ1-5, with a weak D call TRBD1 (5 bases). The CDR3 length is 16 residues. Germline loops: CDR1 LNHDA, CDR2 SQIVND (reference sequence). Trimming removed 5 bases from V and 4 bases from J, with 18 bases in between. The CDR3 coding sequence is TGTGCCAGTAGTCCTCTTATCGGGGGGGAGAATCAGCCCCAGCATTTT. Translated, it gives CASSPLIGGENQPQHF.

The rearrangement uses TRBV6-1 and TRBJ1-1, with D unresolved. From germline, CDR1 is MNHNS and CDR2 SASEGT. The CDR3 loop spans 14 amino acids. Trimming stripped 0 bases from V and 1 base from J, with 6 bases between. The CDR3 region has the DNA TGTGCCAGCAGTGAAGCGGCGGAGAACACTGAAGCTTTCTTT. Protein sequence: CASSEAAENTEAFF.

The chain links TRBV28 to TRBJ1-2; D may be TRBD1 (6 bases). The germline gives CDR1 MDHEN, CDR2 SYDVKM. Trimming cost V 7 bases and J 8 bases, with 14 bases left between them. CDR3 length: 12 residues. The CDR3 DNA sequence: TGTGCCAGCACCCTATCCAGGGGCGGCTACACCTTC. The encoded protein is CASTLSRGGYTF.

The chain has TRBV6-5 and TRBJ1-2; D is unclear. The CDR3 contains 13 residues. Germline V gives CDR1 MNHEY, CDR2 SVGAGI. The V end was cut by 0 bases, the J end by 8 bases, with 10 bases between. The CDR3 DNA reads as TGTGCCAGCAGTTACTCGCAACGAGGGGGCTACACCTTC. This encodes CASSYSQRGGYTF.

V and J are TRBV7-2 and TRBJ1-3, with 7 positions matching TRBD1. This CDR3 spans 15 amino acids. Germline V lookup: CDR1 SGHTA, CDR2 FQGNSA. V gave up 1 base and J gave up 9 bases; unmatched junction bases: 9. The CDR3 DNA reads as TGTGCCAGCAGCTTAGGGGGACTGGACAGGCCCACCATATATTTT. The encoded protein is CASSLGGLDRPTIYF.

V is TRBV28 and J is TRBJ1-2, with D unresolved. This CDR3 is built from 14 residues. Trimming cost V 7 bases and J 4 bases, with 16 bases left between them. CDR1 is MDHEN, CDR2 SYDVKM, per germline. The CDR3 here is CASTTLGLPYGYTF. The CDR3 DNA reads TGTGCCAGCACCACCCTCGGACTCCCCTATGGCTACACCTTC.

The chain employs TRBV15 and TRBJ1-6; 7 bases fit TRBD1. Germline-derived CDR1 and CDR2 are LNHNV and YYDKDF (reference sequence). The CDR3 extends over 15 amino acids. The V and J ends lost 1 base and 11 bases, in that order; junction bases with no gene match: 8. As DNA, the CDR3 is TGTGCCACCAGCAGAGGGGACAGCAGCTCTCCACCCCTCCACTTT. This translates into CATSRGDSSSPPLHF.

V is TRBV7-5 and J is TRBJ2-4; the table's D call TRBD1 went unverified against the DNA. TRBV7-5 is shown as a pseudogene. The CDR3 covers 16 residues. The CDR3 is CVRSADRHGAKNIQYF. The DNA of the CDR3 is TGTGTCAGAAGCGCAGACAGACACGGGGCCAAAAACATTCAGTACTTC.

The V call is TRBV28, the J call TRBJ2-3; TRBD2 agrees at 8 bases. The CDR3 covers 16 residues. Germline lookup yields CDR1 MDHEN and CDR2 SYDVKM. Unmatched junction bases numbered 9, after V lost 3 bases and J lost 4 bases. The CDR3 sequence is CASSFGAGGVPDTQYF. The CDR3 DNA sequence: TGTGCCAGCAGTTTTGGGGCGGGAGGAGTCCCAGATACGCAGTATTTT.

V and J are TRBV30 and TRBJ2-1; TRBD2 agrees at 13 bases. Germline V gives CDR1 GTSNPN, CDR2 SVGIG (reference sequence). V dropped 2 bases and J dropped 9; count of bases not matched to a gene: 7. The CDR3 contains 15 residues. CDR3 in amino acids: CAWSPTSGGEVEQFF. The CDR3 DNA sequence: TGTGCCTGGAGTCCCACTAGCGGGGGGGAGGTTGAGCAGTTCTTC.

The chain carries TRBV5-1 and TRBJ1-1; unclear D gene. The V gene's germline CDR1 is SGHRS and CDR2 YFSETQ. The CDR3 sequence is 14 residues long. V shed 4 bases and J shed 1 base, with 11 bases lying between them. CDR3 sequence: CASSGQPSNTEAFF. In DNA, the CDR3 is TGCGCCAGCAGCGGGCAACCATCGAACACTGAAGCTTTCTTT.